Listed here are 22 T cell receptor beta chains from one sample, sequenced in a study of T-cell memory formation after mild COVID-19. TCRdb reprocessed the 5' RACE reads via MiXCR and lists one record per CDR3 protein. The repertoire holds a few hundred thousand distinct CDR3 sequences, around 15% seen once, with about 22% in the top ten. The sequenced sample was PBMCs or a T cell subset sorted from them (not recorded which). These receptors all stem from a man between 18 and 35 years old who had mild COVID-19 (a few samples of this study predate the infection). Cell type and time point are not known.

This clonotype has only a few counts. The chain employs TRBV20-1 and TRBJ1-2; 8 nucleotides agree with TRBD1. V gave up 6 bases and J gave up 8 bases; unmatched junction bases: 8. The germline V gene has CDR1 DFQATT and CDR2 SNEGSKA (reference sequence). The CDR3 runs 12 residues. DNA for the CDR3: TGCAGTGCACCCGACAGGGGACACGGCTACACCTTC. It is translated as CSAPDRGHGYTF.

The V and J genes are TRBV10-3 and TRBJ1-1; D might be TRBD1 (6 bases). The germline V gene has CDR1 ENHRY and CDR2 SYGVKD. CDR3 length: 15 residues. The ends were cut back, 3 bases at V and 5 bases at J, with 16 bases in the middle. CDR3 residues: CAISEGGASGTEAFF. DNA of the CDR3: TGTGCCATCAGTGAAGGGGGGGCGAGTGGGACTGAAGCTTTCTTT.

The V gene is TRBV18, the J gene TRBJ1-2; a possible D gene is TRBD1 (5 bases). With 3 bases removed from V and 7 bases from J, the gap between germline ends came to 9 bases. Germline V gene lookup returns CDR1 KGHSH and CDR2 LQKENI. The CDR3 contains 12 residues. CDR3 DNA sequence: TGTGCCAGCTCACCGGGGCGATCTGGCTACACCTTC. This encodes CASSPGRSGYTF.

There are many counts of this clonotype. V gene TRBV7-9 combines with J gene TRBJ1-4; D is perhaps TRBD1 (6 bases). CDR1 SEHNR and CDR2 FQNEAQ come from the germline V gene (reference sequence). The CDR3 contains 16 residues. V gave up 5 bases and J gave up 7 bases, with 20 bases separating them. CDR3 sequence: CASSLSPTGLGEKLFF. As DNA, the CDR3 is TGTGCCAGCAGCCTCTCACCGACAGGCCTGGGTGAAAAACTGTTTTTT.

V is TRBV9 and J is TRBJ1-6; D is undetermined. The CDR3 runs 15 residues. V lost 5 bases and J lost 2, with 11 bases in between. Germline V gives CDR1 SGDLS, CDR2 YYNGEE. The CDR3 reads CASSLEPTYNSPLHF. The CDR3 nucleotides read TGTGCCAGCAGTCTCGAACCCACCTATAATTCACCCCTCCACTTT.

V and J are TRBV5-1 and TRBJ1-1; 8 nucleotides match TRBD1. The J segment lost 1 base and the V segment lost 6 bases, leaving 5 bases of the junction unmatched. Germline lookup yields CDR1 SGHRS and CDR2 YFSETQ. The CDR3 covers 14 residues. The CDR3 sequence is CASKGQGSNTEAFF. The CDR3 nucleotides are TGCGCCAGCAAAGGACAGGGTTCGAACACTGAAGCTTTCTTT. Combining the CDR3 with reference TRBV5-1 and TRBJ1-1 gives the whole variable domain KAGVTQTPRYLIKTRGQQVTLSCSPISGHRSVSWYQQTPGQGLQFLFEYFSETQRNKGNFPGRFSGRQFSNSRSEMNVSTLELGDSALYLCASKGQGSNTEAFFGQGTRLTVV.

The chain is built from TRBV5-6 and TRBJ2-5; D gene ambiguous. The CDR3 is 14 amino acids. Looked up from germline, CDR1 is SGHDT and CDR2 is YYEEEE. V was shortened by 4 bases and J by 2 bases, with 12 bases between the two germline ends. CDR3 sequence reads: CASSRRGRQETQYF. The CDR3 DNA follows: TGTGCCAGCAGCCGTAGAGGACGGCAAGAGACCCAGTACTTC.

There are a few counts of this clonotype. The rearrangement joins TRBV7-2 to TRBJ1-4, with 11 bases that match TRBD1. The CDR3 sequence is 16 residues long. The trim removed 5 bases at V and 11 bases at J, leaving 13 bases unmatched. Germline V CDR1 and CDR2: SGHTA, FQGNSA. CDR3 residues: CASSTRFGQGAQKLFF. CDR3 coding DNA: TGTGCCAGCAGCACCCGTTTCGGACAGGGGGCGCAGAAACTGTTTTTT.

Only a few counts were recorded for this clonotype. This sequence joins TRBV21-1 and TRBJ1-1; the table assigns TRBD1, which was not confirmed against the DNA. TRBV21-1 is a pseudogene. The CDR3 runs to 14 residues. CDR3 amino acids: CASRPGTGNTEAFF. The CDR3 bases are TGTGCCAGCAGGCCCGGGACAGGCAACACTGAAGCTTTCTTT.

DNA of the CDR3: TGTGCCAGCAGCTTAGAGGGACTAGCGGGGGTTCAAGAGACCCAGTACTTC. It codes for CASSLEGLAGVQETQYF. The genes are TRBV7-6 and TRBJ2-5; TRBD2 matches 14 bases. CDR1 and CDR2 from the germline V gene are SGHVS and FNYEAQ. Trimming took 1 base from V and 2 from J; bases not matched to a gene: 3. The CDR3 contains 17 residues.

The chain uses TRBV12-3 or TRBV12-4 and TRBJ1-1; no firm D call. CDR3 length equals 14 residues. V was trimmed by 2 bases and J by 8 bases, leaving 15 bases between them. In nucleotides, the CDR3 is TGTGCCAGCAGTTTAACCAACTCGCTGCTCGAAGCTTTCTTT. It is translated as CASSLTNSLLEAFF.

The chain couples TRBV11-1 to TRBJ1-1, with 9 bases identical to TRBD1. This CDR3 comprises 15 residues. The germline CDR1 and CDR2 sequences are SGHAT and FQDESV (reference sequence). V lost 2 bases and J lost 8; bases outside the gene matches: 9. CDR3 nucleotides: TGTGCCAGCAGCTTAACAGGGGGCGCCCTGCCAGAAGCTTTCTTT. Translation gives CASSLTGGALPEAFF.

This clonotype appeared many times. The chain has TRBV6-2 or TRBV6-3 and TRBJ2-5; 9 nucleotides agree with TRBD1. The length of the CDR3 is 16 residues. The trim removed 6 bases at V and 5 bases at J, leaving 13 bases unmatched. Per the germline V gene, CDR1 is MNHEY and CDR2 is SVGEGT. The CDR3 here is CASRPLGQGNSETQYF. CDR3 DNA: TGTGCCAGCAGGCCCCTCGGACAGGGGAATTCGGAGACCCAGTACTTC.

The chain carries TRBV18 and TRBJ1-1; D possibly corresponds to TRBD1 (5 bases). The CDR3 is 14 amino acids. V shed 3 bases and J shed 10 bases, with 18 bases lying between them. Germline loops: CDR1 KGHSH, CDR2 LQKENI. The CDR3 sequence: CASSPTGSQERAFF. CDR3 sequence (DNA): TGTGCCAGCTCACCCACAGGCTCTCAGGAGCGAGCTTTCTTT.

J is TRBJ2-1 and V is TRBV4-1, with 9 bases lining up with TRBD1. V was pared by 3 bases and J by 5 bases, with 11 bases of the junction left unmatched. The CDR3 is made up of 17 amino acids. In germline, CDR1 is MGHRA, CDR2 YSYEKL. The CDR3 DNA follows: TGCGCCAGCAGCCAGATAACAGGGGGCGTCGGCAACAATGAGCAGTTCTTC. It codes for CASSQITGGVGNNEQFF.

This clonotype was observed a few times. The genes are TRBV7-6 and TRBJ1-4; maybe TRBD1 (5 bases). The ends were cut back, 5 bases at V and 7 bases at J, with 11 bases in the middle. Germline-derived CDR1 and CDR2 are SGHVS and FNYEAQ. The CDR3 length is 13 residues. The CDR3 protein is CASSPPGREKLFF. The CDR3 DNA reads as TGTGCCAGCAGCCCCCCGGGGCGTGAAAAACTGTTTTTT.

This clonotype was detected a few times. J is TRBJ2-3 and V is TRBV20-1; TRBD2 matches at 12 bases. V lost 2 bases to trimming and J lost 6 bases; unmatched junction nucleotides: 9. Per germline, CDR1 DFQATT and CDR2 SNEGSKA (reference sequence). This CDR3 region has 16 residues. For the CDR3, the DNA is TGCAGTGCTAGAAGGATTTCCGGGACTAGCGGGGATACGCAGTATTTT. This translates into CSARRISGTSGDTQYF.

The sample holds many counts of this clonotype. This chain joins TRBV7-8 and TRBJ2-3, with TRBD1 matching 7 bases. The CDR3 has 14 residues. V dropped 3 bases and J dropped 2; count of bases not matched to a gene: 2. The germline V gene encodes CDR1 SGHVS and CDR2 FQNEAQ. DNA of the CDR3: TGTGCCAGCAGCTTGGACAGGTACACAGATACGCAGTATTTT. Protein: CASSLDRYTDTQYF.

The gene calls are TRBV12-3 or TRBV12-4 and TRBJ1-2, with a possible D match to TRBD1 (5 bases). Trimming left V 5 bases short and J 1 base short, with 11 bases between. The CDR3 spans 14 residues. CDR3 DNA sequence: TGTGCCAGCAGTCCATTAGGGGTTAACTATGGCTACACCTTC. This encodes CASSPLGVNYGYTF.

The chain couples TRBV15 to TRBJ1-4; D is ambiguous. V lost 5 bases, J lost 7 bases, and 17 bases lay in between. The CDR3 spans 15 residues. Germline-derived CDR1 and CDR2 are LNHNV and YYDKDF (reference sequence). CDR3 coding DNA: TGTGCCACCAGCGGAGCCGGGGATCCCGGTGAAAAACTGTTTTTT. Its protein is CATSGAGDPGEKLFF.

This clonotype has a handful of counts. J is TRBJ1-1 and V is TRBV20-1; D not resolved. This CDR3 comprises 12 residues. V gave up 0 bases and J gave up 3 bases, with 5 bases separating them. Germline CDR1 and CDR2: DFQATT and SNEGSKA (reference sequence). In DNA form, the CDR3 reads TGCAGTGCTAGAGATAGGTACACTGAAGCTTTCTTT. Its protein is CSARDRYTEAFF.

This clonotype occurred a few times. This chain uses TRBV28 with TRBJ2-7; D gene ambiguous. This CDR3 contains 14 residues. Germline V gene sequence: CDR1 MDHEN, CDR2 SYDVKM. Trimming removed 5 bases at V and 2 bases at J, with 13 bases between. DNA of the CDR3: TGTGCCAGCAGTACACCGTACCGGACCTACGAGCAGTACGTC. Translation: CASSTPYRTYEQYV.